Included here is one T cell receptor beta chain sequence, with context. The sample belongs to a study of shared T cell receptors in the human thymus. Sequenced by immunoSEQ multiplex PCR; TCRdb stores in-frame clones only, minus some. The sample lists just under 550,000 clones, approximately 78% seen once, with around 0.012% in the top ten. The CDR3 extends over 16 amino acids. Germline values: CDR1 LNHNV, CDR2 YYDKDF (reference sequence). V lost 0 bases and J lost 5, with 16 bases in between. A further study also used this sample, focusing on human thymus T cells. From that report: Surgeons resected thymus tissue during corrective heart surgery. Thymic and blood repertoires appeared to display a bias in their usage of V and J genes. Related research reported highly overlapping thymic repertoires among unrelated individuals.

The sequenced sample was thymocytes. The gene calls are TRBV15 and TRBJ2-5, with D possibly being TRBD2 (5 bases). The TCR originated in a boy under two years old with a congenital heart defect. CDR3 coding DNA: TGTGCCACCAGCAGAGAAAGGGCTCCCGGGGTGGAGACCCAGTACTTC. This encodes CATSRERAPGVETQYF.